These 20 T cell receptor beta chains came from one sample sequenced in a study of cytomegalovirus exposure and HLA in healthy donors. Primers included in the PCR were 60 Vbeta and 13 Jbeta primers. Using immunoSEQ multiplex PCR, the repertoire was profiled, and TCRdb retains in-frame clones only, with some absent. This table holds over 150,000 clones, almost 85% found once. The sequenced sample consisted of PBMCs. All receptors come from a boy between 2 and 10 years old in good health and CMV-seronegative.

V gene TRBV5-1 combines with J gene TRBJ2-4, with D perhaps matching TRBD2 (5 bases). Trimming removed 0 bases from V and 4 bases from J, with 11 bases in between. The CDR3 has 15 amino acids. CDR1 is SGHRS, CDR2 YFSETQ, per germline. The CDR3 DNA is TGCGCCAGCAGCTTGGCCGGGAACGCAAAAAACATTCAGTACTTC. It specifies CASSLAGNAKNIQYF.

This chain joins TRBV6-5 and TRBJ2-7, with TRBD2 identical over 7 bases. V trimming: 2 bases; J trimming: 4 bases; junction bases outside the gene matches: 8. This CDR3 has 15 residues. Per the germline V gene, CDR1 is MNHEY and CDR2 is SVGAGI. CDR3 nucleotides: TGTGCCAGCAGTTACGGACTAGAGCGTCTGTACGAGCAGTACTTC. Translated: CASSYGLERLYEQYF.

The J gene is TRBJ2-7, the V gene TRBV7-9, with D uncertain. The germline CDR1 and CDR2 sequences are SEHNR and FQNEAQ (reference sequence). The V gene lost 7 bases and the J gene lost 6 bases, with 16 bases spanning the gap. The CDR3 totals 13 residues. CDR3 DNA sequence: TGTGCCAGCACCCCCATTACTTATACCGAGCAGTACTTC. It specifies CASTPITYTEQYF. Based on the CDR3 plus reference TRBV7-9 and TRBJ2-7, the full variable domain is DTGVSQNPRHKITKRGQNVTFRCDPISEHNRLYWYRQTLGQGPEFLTYFQNEAQLEKSRLLSDRFSAERPKGSFSTLEIQRTEQGDSAMYLCASTPITYTEQYFGPGTRLTVT.

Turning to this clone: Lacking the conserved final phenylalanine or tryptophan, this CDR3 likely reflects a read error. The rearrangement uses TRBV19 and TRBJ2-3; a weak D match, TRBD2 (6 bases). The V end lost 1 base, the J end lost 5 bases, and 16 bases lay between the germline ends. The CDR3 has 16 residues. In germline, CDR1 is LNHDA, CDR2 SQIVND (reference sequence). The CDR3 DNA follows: TGTGCCAGTAGTATAGGATTGGTTCCCGGGGGAGATACGCAGTATGTT. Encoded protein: CASSIGLVPGGDTQYV.

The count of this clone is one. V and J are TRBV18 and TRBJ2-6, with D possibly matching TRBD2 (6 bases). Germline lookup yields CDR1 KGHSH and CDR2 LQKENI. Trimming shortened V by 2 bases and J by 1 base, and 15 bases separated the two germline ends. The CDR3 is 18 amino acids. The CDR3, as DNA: TGTGCCAGCTCACCAAGGTTAGCGGCAGAATCTGGGGCCAACGTCCTGACTTTC. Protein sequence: CASSPRLAAESGANVLTF.

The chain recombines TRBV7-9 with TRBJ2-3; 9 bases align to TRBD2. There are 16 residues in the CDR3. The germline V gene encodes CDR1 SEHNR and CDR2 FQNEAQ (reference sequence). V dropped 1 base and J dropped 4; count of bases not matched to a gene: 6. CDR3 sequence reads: CASSLEDLAGPDTQYF. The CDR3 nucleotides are TGTGCCAGCAGCTTAGAAGACCTAGCGGGACCAGATACGCAGTATTTT.

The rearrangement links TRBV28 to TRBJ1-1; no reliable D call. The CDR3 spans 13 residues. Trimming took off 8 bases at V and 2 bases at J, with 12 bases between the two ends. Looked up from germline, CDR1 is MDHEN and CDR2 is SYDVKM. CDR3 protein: CASGAEANTEAFF. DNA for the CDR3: TGTGCCAGCGGCGCGGAGGCTAACACTGAAGCTTTCTTT.

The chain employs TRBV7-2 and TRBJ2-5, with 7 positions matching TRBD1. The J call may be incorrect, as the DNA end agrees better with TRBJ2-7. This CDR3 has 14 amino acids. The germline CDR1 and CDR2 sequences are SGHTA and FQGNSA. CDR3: CASSLKAGGYEQYF. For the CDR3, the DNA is TGTGCCAGCAGCTTAAAAGCAGGGGGCTACGAGCAGTACTTC.

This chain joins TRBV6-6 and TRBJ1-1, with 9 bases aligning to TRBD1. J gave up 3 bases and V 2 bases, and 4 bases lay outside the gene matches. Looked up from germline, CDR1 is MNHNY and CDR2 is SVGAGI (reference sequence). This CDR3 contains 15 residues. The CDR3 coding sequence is TGTGCCAGCAGTTACCCCGGGACAGGGCACACTGAAGCTTTCTTT. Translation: CASSYPGTGHTEAFF.

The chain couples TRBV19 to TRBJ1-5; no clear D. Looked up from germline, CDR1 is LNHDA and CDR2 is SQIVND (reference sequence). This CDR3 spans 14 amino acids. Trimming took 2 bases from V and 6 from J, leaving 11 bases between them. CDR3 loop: CASSIFGEGQPQHF. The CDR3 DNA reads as TGTGCCAGTAGTATATTTGGGGAGGGTCAGCCCCAGCATTTT.

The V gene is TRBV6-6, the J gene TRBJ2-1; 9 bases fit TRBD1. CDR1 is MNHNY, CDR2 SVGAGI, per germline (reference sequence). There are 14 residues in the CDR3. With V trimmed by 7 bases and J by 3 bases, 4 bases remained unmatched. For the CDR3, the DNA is TGTGCCAGCACACGGACAGGGGTCTACAATGAGCAGTTCTTC. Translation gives CASTRTGVYNEQFF.

CDR3 region: CASSSIRGNQPQHF. The DNA of the CDR3 is TGTGCCAGCAGTTCCATCCGGGGGAATCAGCCCCAGCATTTT. This chain connects TRBV6-6 to TRBJ1-5; possible D gene TRBD1, 5 bases. V was pared by 4 bases and J by 4 bases, with 11 bases between. The germline V gene has CDR1 MNHNY and CDR2 SVGAGI (reference sequence). The CDR3 is 14 amino acids.

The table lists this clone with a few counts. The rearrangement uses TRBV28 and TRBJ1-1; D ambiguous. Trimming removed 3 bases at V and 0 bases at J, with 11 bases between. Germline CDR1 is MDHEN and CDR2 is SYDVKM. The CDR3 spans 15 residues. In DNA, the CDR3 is TGTGCCAGCAGTTTTTTCCCAGTTATGAACACTGAAGCTTTCTTT. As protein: CASSFFPVMNTEAFF.

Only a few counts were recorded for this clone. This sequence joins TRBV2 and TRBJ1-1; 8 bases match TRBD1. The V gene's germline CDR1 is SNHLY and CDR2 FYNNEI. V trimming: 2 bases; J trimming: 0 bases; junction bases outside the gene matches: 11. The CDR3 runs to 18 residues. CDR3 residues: CASSESPGGLEMNTEAFF. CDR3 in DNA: TGTGCCAGCAGTGAATCACCAGGGGGCTTAGAGATGAACACTGAAGCTTTCTTT.

CDR3 protein: CASSARDSSSYNEQFF. The CDR3 DNA is TGTGCCAGCAGTGCCAGGGACAGTAGCTCCTACAATGAGCAGTTCTTC. The chain carries TRBV2 and TRBJ2-1; 7 bases align to TRBD1. V was clipped by 4 bases and J by 0 bases; unmatched bases: 6. The CDR3 extends over 16 amino acids. Germline V lookup: CDR1 SNHLY, CDR2 FYNNEI.

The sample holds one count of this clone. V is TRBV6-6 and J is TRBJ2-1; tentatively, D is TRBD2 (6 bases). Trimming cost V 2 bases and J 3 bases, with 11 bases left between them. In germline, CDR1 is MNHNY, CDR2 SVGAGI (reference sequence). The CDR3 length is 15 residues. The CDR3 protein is CASSYGGAGYNEQFF. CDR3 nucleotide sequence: TGTGCCAGCAGTTACGGCGGGGCGGGCTACAATGAGCAGTTCTTC.

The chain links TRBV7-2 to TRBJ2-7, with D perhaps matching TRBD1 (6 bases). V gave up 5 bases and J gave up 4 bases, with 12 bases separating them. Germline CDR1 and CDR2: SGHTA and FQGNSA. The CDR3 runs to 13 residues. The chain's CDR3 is CASSTSRGYEQYF. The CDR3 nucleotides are TGTGCCAGCAGCACGAGTAGGGGGTACGAGCAGTACTTC.

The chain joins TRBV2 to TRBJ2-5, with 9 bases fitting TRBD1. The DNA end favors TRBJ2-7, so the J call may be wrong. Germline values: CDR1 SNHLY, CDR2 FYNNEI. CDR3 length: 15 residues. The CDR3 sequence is CASSPTGQGYDEQYF. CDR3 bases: TGTGCCAGCAGTCCAACGGGACAGGGCTATGACGAGCAGTACTTC.

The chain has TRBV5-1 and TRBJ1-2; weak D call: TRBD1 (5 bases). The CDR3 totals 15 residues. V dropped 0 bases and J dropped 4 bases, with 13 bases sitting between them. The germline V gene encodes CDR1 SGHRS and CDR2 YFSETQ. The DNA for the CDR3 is TGCGCCAGCAGCTTGGAGGAGGGGCCTACCTATGGCTACACCTTC. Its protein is CASSLEEGPTYGYTF. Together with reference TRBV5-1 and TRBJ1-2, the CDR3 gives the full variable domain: KAGVTQTPRYLIKTRGQQVTLSCSPISGHRSVSWYQQTPGQGLQFLFEYFSETQRNKGNFPGRFSGRQFSNSRSEMNVSTLELGDSALYLCASSLEEGPTYGYTFGSGTRLTVV.

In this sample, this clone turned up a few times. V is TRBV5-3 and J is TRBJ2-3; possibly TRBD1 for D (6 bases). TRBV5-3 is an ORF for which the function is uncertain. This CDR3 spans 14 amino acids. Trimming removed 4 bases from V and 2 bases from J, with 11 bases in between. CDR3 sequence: CARSQWDNTDTQYF. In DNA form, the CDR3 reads TGTGCCAGAAGCCAATGGGACAACACAGATACGCAGTATTTT.